The clone carrying this T cell receptor (beta chain) was recorded many times. TCRdb re-derived calls from the 5' RACE reads in MiXCR, one entry per CDR3 protein. The sample lists around 30,000 distinct CDR3 sequences; roughly a tenth were seen once. These data are taken from a study of T cells after yellow fever vaccination. The CDR3 consists of 15 residues. Trimming at V came to 1 base and at J to 9 bases, leaving 5 bases not matched to a gene. The germline V gene encodes CDR1 SGHTA and CDR2 FQGNSA. J is TRBJ2-1 and V is TRBV7-2, with 11 nucleotides matching TRBD2. This TCR was recovered from a man in his late teens or twenties who received the YFV17D yellow fever vaccine. Sequences were derived from PBMCs, either bulk or a sorted T-cell subset (CD4+, CD8+, memory, or dextramer-sorted; not recorded which), sampled around 15 days after the first yellow fever vaccination. The CDR3 coding sequence is TGTGCCAGCAGCTTAGTAGCGGGGGGGTATGGTGAGCAGTTCTTC. This gives the protein CASSLVAGGYGEQFF. Together with reference TRBV7-2 and TRBJ2-1, the CDR3 gives the full variable domain: GAGVSQSPSNKVTEKGKDVELRCDPISGHTALYWYRQSLGQGLEFLIYFQGNSAPDKSGLPSDRFSAERTGGSVSTLTIQRTQQEDSAVYLCASSLVAGGYGEQFFGPGTRLTVL.